The entry that follows covers one T cell receptor beta chain sequence. Its antigen remains unknown. The data are from a study of cytomegalovirus exposure and HLA in healthy donors. Across the whole study: An analysis done earlier identified around 100 million unique TCR beta sequences from about 180 million T cells.

Study-level results: What was likely a sequencing artifact was a cluster of highly shared sequence variants. Compared with the roughly 700-donor mean, an Asian-associated ancestry cluster reportedly had fewer N-insertions, according to a later analysis.

CDR3 length: 13 residues. The V gene end was trimmed by 5 bases and the J gene end by 4 bases; junction bases not matched to a gene: 4. The germline V gene encodes CDR1 SQVTM and CDR2 ANQGSEA. The PCR ran on 60 Vbeta and 13 Jbeta primers. Some clones are missing from TCRdb's copy, which holds only in-frame ones; the method was immunoSEQ multiplex PCR. The sample has approximately 210,000 clones; approximately 83% are singletons. The sequence was collected from a woman in her forties or fifties in good health and CMV-seropositive. The rearrangement links TRBV29-1 to TRBJ2-3; 9 bases line up with TRBD2. The sample was PBMCs. The CDR3 nucleotides are TGCAGCGTTAGGCGGGGGGGAGCAGATACGCAGTATTTT. Translation gives CSVRRGGADTQYF.